These T cell receptor beta chains were read from a single sample in a study of post-analysis software for immune sequencing data. TCRdb re-called the PCR reads with MiXCR, one entry per CDR3 protein. The profile shows approximately 440,000 distinct CDR3 sequences, 40% to 55% of them singletons. Sequenced sample: blood. All receptors come from a girl aged 5-17 years with multiple sclerosis. The CDR3 runs from the conserved cysteine through the conserved F or W. Fields, in order: V gene, J gene, clone size, D gene, CDR3 protein, CDR3 DNA. A D gene is named only where the DNA matches it firmly. Clone size is stated in some rows and not others, as once, few, many or a class when expanded.

TRBV20-1	TRBJ2-7	NA	NA	CSARDFGYEQYF	TGCAGTGCTAGAGATTTCGGGTACGAGCAGTACTTC
TRBV30	TRBJ2-7	NA	NA	CAWSVLGSGEQYF	TGTGCCTGGAGTGTACTCGGGAGTGGCGAGCAGTACTTC
TRBV7-9	TRBJ2-7	NA	TRBD1	CASSTPDRVLSEQYF	TGTGCCAGCAGCACACCGGACAGGGTATTAAGCGAGCAGTACTTC
TRBV20-1	TRBJ1-5	NA	TRBD1	CSALPPDRGRLVFYSDQPQHF	TGCAGTGCCCTGCCCCCCGACAGGGGGCGCCTTGTCTTTTATAGCGATCAGCCCCAGCATTTT
TRBV5-1	TRBJ2-7	NA	NA	CASSRTAGDYEQYF	TGCGCCAGCAGCAGAACGGCAGGCGACTACGAGCAGTACTTC
TRBV7-2	TRBJ1-6	NA	NA	CASSLGRQGGSPLHF	TGTGCCAGCAGCTTAGGACGGCAGGGTGGGTCACCCCTCCACTTT
TRBV5-6	TRBJ2-1	NA	NA	CASSLNGRGGNYNEQFF	TGTGCCAGCAGCTTGAACGGACGAGGAGGTAACTACAATGAGCAGTTCTTC
TRBV20-1	TRBJ1-1	NA	TRBD1	CSARDRPNTEAFF	TGCAGTGCTAGGGACAGGCCGAACACTGAAGCTTTCTTT
TRBV12-3/TRBV12-4	TRBJ2-3	NA	NA	CASSFGGQTDMQYF	TGTGCCAGCAGTTTCGGGGGGCAGACAGATATGCAATATTTT
TRBV12-3/TRBV12-4	TRBJ2-5	NA	NA	CASRVGADQETQYF	TGTGCCAGCAGGGTAGGGGCTGACCAAGAGACCCAGTACTTC
TRBV24-1	TRBJ1-5	NA	TRBD1	CATSGTGGENQPQHF	TGTGCCACCAGTGGGACAGGGGGCGAAAATCAGCCCCAGCATTTT
TRBV4-3	TRBJ2-3	NA	NA	CASSQVLGLRMVQYF	TGCGCCAGCAGCCAAGTTTTAGGGCTACGAATGGTGCAGTATTTT
TRBV6-2/TRBV6-3	TRBJ2-7	NA	NA	CASSYGRRIGEQYF	TGTGCCAGCAGTTACGGGCGAAGGATAGGGGAGCAGTACTTC
TRBV10-3	TRBJ1-2	NA	NA	CAIREGLTEGYTF	TGTGCCATCAGGGAAGGCCTCACAGAAGGCTACACCTTC
TRBV20-1	TRBJ2-1	few	NA	CSAKHTSLEQFF	TGCAGTGCCAAACATACAAGCCTTGAGCAGTTCTTC
TRBV28	TRBJ2-5	few	NA	CASTPSGEETQYF	TGTGCCAGCACCCCTTCGGGCGAAGAGACCCAGTACTTC
TRBV4-1	TRBJ2-2	NA	TRBD2	CASSQDTGGGKFHGELFF	TGCGCCAGCAGCCAAGATACGGGAGGCGGGAAGTTCCACGGGGAGCTGTTTTTT
TRBV4-1	TRBJ2-7	NA	TRBD1	CASSHNTGGEQYF	TGCGCCAGCAGCCATAACACAGGGGGCGAGCAGTACTTC
TRBV20-1	TRBJ1-2	NA	NA	CSARDLPTSYGYTF	TGCAGTGCTAGAGATCTCCCGACTTCCTATGGCTACACCTTC
TRBV29-1	TRBJ2-1	NA	NA	CSVVAGRINNEQFF	TGCAGCGTAGTCGCGGGACGAATAAACAATGAGCAGTTCTTC
TRBV7-2	TRBJ2-3	NA	NA	CASSLGLRDTQYF	TGTGCCAGCAGCTTAGGCCTCAGAGATACGCAGTATTTT
TRBV7-9	TRBJ1-1	NA	NA	CASSIQGKNTEAFF	TGTGCCAGCAGTATACAGGGCAAAAACACTGAAGCTTTCTTT
TRBV6-1	TRBJ2-3	NA	TRBD2	CASSEAGLAGGGDTQYF	TGTGCCAGCAGTGAAGCGGGACTAGCGGGAGGAGGGGATACGCAGTATTTT
TRBV6-6	TRBJ2-3	NA	NA	CASTLRGGSTDTQYF	TGTGCCAGCACCCTACGGGGCGGGAGCACAGATACGCAGTATTTT
TRBV5-1	TRBJ2-1	NA	NA	CASSLGGLDNEQFF	TGCGCCAGCAGCTTGGGGGGGCTCGACAATGAGCAGTTCTTC
TRBV3-1	TRBJ2-7	NA	TRBD1	CASSPAQGAYEQYF	TGTGCCAGCAGCCCAGCACAGGGGGCCTACGAGCAGTACTTC
TRBV20-1	TRBJ1-3	NA	NA	CSARATTKGNTIYF	TGCAGTGCTAGAGCGACAACAAAGGGAAACACCATATATTTT
TRBV7-2	TRBJ2-3	NA	TRBD1	CASSWETDRLADTQYF	TGTGCCAGCAGCTGGGAAACGGACAGGTTGGCAGATACGCAGTATTTT
TRBV14	TRBJ2-7	NA	TRBD1	CASSPWTGMEDEQYF	TGTGCCAGCAGCCCCTGGACAGGGATGGAGGACGAGCAGTACTTC
TRBV5-8	TRBJ2-7	NA	TRBD1	CASTPRQGAYEQYF	TGTGCCAGCACGCCCCGGCAGGGGGCCTACGAGCAGTACTTC
TRBV12-3/TRBV12-4	TRBJ2-7	many	NA	CASGADLSYEQYF	TGTGCCAGCGGAGCAGACTTATCCTACGAGCAGTACTTC
TRBV20-1	TRBJ2-2	once	NA	CSARAAGARGTGELFF	TGCAGTGCTAGAGCGGCAGGGGCTCGGGGCACCGGGGAGCTGTTTTTT
TRBV18	TRBJ2-7	NA	NA	CASSPGRPEQYF	TGTGCCAGCTCACCCGGACGTCCCGAGCAGTACTTC
TRBV19	TRBJ2-6	NA	NA	CASIFTTGGPNVLTF	TGTGCCAGTATTTTCACAACGGGGGGCCCCAACGTCCTGACTTTC
TRBV28	TRBJ2-5	few	NA	CASSPTGWEQYF	TGTGCCAGCAGCCCTACCGGATGGGAGCAGTACTTC
TRBV6-5	TRBJ2-5	NA	NA	CASSYWGGPYQETQYF	TGTGCCAGCAGTTACTGGGGCGGTCCTTACCAAGAGACCCAGTACTTC
TRBV12-3/TRBV12-4	TRBJ1-1	few	NA	CASSFFGRGNTEAFF	TGTGCCAGCAGTTTTTTCGGCAGGGGGAACACTGAAGCTTTCTTT
TRBV20-1	TRBJ2-7	few	TRBD1	CSAIFPGQGNEQYF	TGCAGTGCAATATTTCCGGGACAGGGGAACGAGCAGTACTTC
TRBV2	TRBJ2-1	NA	TRBD2	CASSAAGGGFNEQFF	TGTGCCAGCAGTGCGGCGGGAGGAGGATTCAATGAGCAGTTCTTC
TRBV7-3	TRBJ2-1	many	NA	CASSLTSTAGWQFF	TGTGCCAGCAGCTTAACAAGTACGGCCGGCTGGCAGTTCTTC
TRBV6-5	TRBJ1-5	NA	TRBD1	CASSDDRGRQPQHF	TGTGCCAGCAGTGATGACAGGGGAAGACAGCCCCAGCATTTT
TRBV5-1	TRBJ1-2	once	NA	CASSLVSDGGYTF	TGCGCCAGCAGCTTGGTCTCGGATGGTGGCTACACCTTC
TRBV29-1	TRBJ2-3	NA	TRBD2	CSVESGASTDTQYF	TGCAGCGTTGAAAGCGGGGCGAGCACAGATACGCAGTATTTT
TRBV6-6	TRBJ1-1	NA	NA	CASSYRIGGDTEAFF	TGTGCCAGCAGTTACCGTATCGGGGGGGACACTGAAGCTTTCTTT
TRBV20-1	TRBJ2-3	NA	NA	CSAPGRYTDTQYF	TGCAGTGCTCCGGGACGCTACACAGATACGCAGTATTTT
TRBV5-1	TRBJ2-1	few	TRBD2	CASSLQLAAYNEQFF	TGCGCCAGCAGCTTGCAACTAGCGGCTTACAATGAGCAGTTCTTC
TRBV29-1	TRBJ2-3	NA	NA	CSVVVSTDTQYF	TGCAGCGTTGTAGTTAGCACAGATACGCAGTATTTT
TRBV20-1	TRBJ2-5	NA	NA	CSARDISSGQETQYF	TGCAGTGCTAGAGATATAAGCAGCGGCCAAGAGACCCAGTACTTC